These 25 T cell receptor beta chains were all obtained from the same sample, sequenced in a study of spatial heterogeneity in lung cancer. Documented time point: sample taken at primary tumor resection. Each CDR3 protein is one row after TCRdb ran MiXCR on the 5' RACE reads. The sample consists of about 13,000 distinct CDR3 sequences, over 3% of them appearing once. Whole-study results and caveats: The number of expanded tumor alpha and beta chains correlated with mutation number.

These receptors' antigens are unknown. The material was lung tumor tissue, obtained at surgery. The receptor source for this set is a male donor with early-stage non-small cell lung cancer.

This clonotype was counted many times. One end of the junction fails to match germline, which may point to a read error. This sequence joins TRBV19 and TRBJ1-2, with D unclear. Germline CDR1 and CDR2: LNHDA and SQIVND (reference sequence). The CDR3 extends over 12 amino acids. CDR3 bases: TGTGCCAGTAGTATGGTGAACGGTGGCGACACCTTC. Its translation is CASSMVNGGDTF.

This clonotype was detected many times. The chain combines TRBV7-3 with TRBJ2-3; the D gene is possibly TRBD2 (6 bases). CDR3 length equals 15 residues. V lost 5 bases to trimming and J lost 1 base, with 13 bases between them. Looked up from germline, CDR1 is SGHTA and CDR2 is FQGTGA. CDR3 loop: CASSKIGGGTDTQYF. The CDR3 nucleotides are TGTGCCAGCAGCAAAATCGGAGGGGGCACAGATACGCAGTATTTT.

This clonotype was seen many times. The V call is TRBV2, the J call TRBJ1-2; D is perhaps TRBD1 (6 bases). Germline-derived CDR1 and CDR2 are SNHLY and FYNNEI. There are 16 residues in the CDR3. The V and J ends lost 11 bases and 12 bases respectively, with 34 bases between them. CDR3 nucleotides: TGTGCCGCCCAAGGGCAAGGACCCCCTTCCCATGGGGGCGACACCTTC. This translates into CAAQGQGPPSHGGDTF.

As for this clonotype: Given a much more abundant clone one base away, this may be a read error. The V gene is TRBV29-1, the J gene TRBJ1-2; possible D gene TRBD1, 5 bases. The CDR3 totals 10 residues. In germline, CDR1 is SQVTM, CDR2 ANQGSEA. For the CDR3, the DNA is TGCAGCGCTGGAGGGGTTGGCTGCACCTTC. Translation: CSAGGVGCTF. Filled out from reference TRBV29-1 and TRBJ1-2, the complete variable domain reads SAVISQKPSRDICQRGTSLTIQCQVDSQVTMMFWYRQQPGQSLTLIATANQGSEATYESGFVIDKFPISRPNLTFSTLTVSNMSPEDSSIYLCSAGGVGCTFGSGTRLTVV.

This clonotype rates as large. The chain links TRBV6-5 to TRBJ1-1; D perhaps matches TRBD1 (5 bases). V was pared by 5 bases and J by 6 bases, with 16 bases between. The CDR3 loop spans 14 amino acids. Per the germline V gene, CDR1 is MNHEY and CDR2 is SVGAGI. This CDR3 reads CASSLGPQSSEAFF. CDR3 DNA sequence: TGTGCCAGCAGTCTGGGACCGCAAAGCTCTGAAGCTTTCTTT.

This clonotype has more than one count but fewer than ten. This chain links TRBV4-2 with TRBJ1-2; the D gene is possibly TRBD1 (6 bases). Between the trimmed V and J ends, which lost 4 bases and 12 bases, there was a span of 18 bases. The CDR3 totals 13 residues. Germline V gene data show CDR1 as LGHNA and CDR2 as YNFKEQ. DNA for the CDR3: TGTGCCAGCAGCCGTGAGGGGGGCGGAGGCGACACCTTC. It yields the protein CASSREGGGGDTF.

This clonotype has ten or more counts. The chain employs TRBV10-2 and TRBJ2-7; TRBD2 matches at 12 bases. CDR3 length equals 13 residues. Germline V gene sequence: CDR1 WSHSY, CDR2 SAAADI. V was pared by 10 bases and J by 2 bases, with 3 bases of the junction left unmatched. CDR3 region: CATTSGGPYEQYV. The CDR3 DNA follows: TGCGCCACCACTAGCGGGGGGCCCTACGAGCAGTACGTC.

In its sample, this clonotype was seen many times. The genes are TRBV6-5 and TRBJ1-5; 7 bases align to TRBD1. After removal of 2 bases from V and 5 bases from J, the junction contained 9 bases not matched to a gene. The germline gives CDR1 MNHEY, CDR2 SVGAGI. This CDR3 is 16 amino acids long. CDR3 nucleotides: TGTGCCAGCAGTTACAGGAAGGGACAGAAATATCAGCCCCAGCATTTT. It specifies CASSYRKGQKYQPQHF.

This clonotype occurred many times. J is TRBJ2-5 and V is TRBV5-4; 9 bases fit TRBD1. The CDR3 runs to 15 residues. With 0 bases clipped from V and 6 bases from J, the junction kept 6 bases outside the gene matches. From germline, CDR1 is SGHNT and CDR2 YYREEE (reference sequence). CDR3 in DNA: TGTGCCAGCAGCTTGGGACAGGGGGGCCTTAAGACCCAGTACTTC. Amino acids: CASSLGQGGLKTQYF. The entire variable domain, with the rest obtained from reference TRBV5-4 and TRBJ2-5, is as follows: ETGVTQSPTHLIKTRGQQVTLRCSSQSGHNTVSWYQQALGQGPQFIFQYYREEENGRGNFPPRFSGLQFPNYSSELNVNALELDDSALYLCASSLGQGGLKTQYFGPGTRLLVL.

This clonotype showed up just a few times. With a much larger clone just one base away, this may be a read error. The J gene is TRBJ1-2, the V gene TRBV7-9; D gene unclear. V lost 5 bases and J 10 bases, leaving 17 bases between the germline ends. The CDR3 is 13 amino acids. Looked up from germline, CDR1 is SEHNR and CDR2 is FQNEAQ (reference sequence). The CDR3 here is CASSPDEVVDYTF. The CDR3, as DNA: TGTGCCAGCAGCCCCGATGAGGTTGTTGACTACACCTTC. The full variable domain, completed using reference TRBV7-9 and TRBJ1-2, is DTGVSQNPRHKITKRGQNVTFRCDPISEHNRLYWYRQTLGQGPEFLTYFQNEAQLEKSRLLSDRFSAERPKGSFSTLEIQRTEQGDSAMYLCASSPDEVVDYTFGSGTRLTVV.

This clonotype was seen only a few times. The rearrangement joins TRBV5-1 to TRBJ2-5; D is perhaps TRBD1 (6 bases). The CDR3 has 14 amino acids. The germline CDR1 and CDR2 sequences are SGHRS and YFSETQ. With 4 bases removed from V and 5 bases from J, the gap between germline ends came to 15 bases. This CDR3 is CASSPYTGFETQYF. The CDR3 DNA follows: TGCGCCAGCAGCCCTTATACAGGGTTCGAGACCCAGTACTTC.

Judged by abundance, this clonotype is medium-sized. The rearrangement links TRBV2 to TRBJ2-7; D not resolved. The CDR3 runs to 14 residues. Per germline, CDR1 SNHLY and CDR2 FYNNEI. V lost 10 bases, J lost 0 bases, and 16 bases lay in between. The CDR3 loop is CATSIAVGSYEQYF. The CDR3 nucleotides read TGTGCCACTTCAATTGCAGTCGGCTCCTACGAGCAGTACTTC.

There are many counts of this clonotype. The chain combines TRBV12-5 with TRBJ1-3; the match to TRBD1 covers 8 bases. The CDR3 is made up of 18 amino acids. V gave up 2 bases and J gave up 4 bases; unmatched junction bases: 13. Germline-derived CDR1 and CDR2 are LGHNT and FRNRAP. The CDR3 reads CASGLLGQGNPGGNTIYF. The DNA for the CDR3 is TGTGCTAGTGGTTTGCTTGGACAGGGAAACCCAGGAGGAAACACCATATATTTT.

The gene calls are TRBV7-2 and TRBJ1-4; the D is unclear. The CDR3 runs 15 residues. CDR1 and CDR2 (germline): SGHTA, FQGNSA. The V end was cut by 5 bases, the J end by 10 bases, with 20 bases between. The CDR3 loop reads CASSTTDGRIGKLFF. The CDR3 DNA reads TGTGCCAGCAGCACCACCGACGGGCGTATCGGAAAACTGTTTTTT.

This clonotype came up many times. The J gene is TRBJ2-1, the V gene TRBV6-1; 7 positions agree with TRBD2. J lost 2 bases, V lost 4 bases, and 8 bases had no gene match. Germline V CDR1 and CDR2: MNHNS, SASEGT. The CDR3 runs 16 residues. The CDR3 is CASSASWGLTYNEQFF. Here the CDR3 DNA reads TGTGCCAGCAGTGCGTCGTGGGGACTAACCTACAATGAGCAGTTCTTC.

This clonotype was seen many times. The CDR3 DNA reads as TGCAGCCTTAAGCGGGCCCTCTCCTACAATGAGCAGTTCTTC. Amino acids: CSLKRALSYNEQFF. V and J are TRBV29-1 and TRBJ2-1; D may be TRBD2 (6 bases). There are 14 residues in the CDR3. Trimming took 8 bases from V and 0 from J, leaving 14 bases between them. CDR1 and CDR2 from the germline V gene are SQVTM and ANQGSEA.

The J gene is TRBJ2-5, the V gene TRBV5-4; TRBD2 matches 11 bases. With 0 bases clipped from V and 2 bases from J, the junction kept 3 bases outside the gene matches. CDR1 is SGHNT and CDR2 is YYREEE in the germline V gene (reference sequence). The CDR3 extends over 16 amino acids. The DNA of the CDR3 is TGTGCCAGCAGCTTGGCCGGGACTAGCGGACAAGAGACCCAGTACTTC. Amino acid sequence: CASSLAGTSGQETQYF.

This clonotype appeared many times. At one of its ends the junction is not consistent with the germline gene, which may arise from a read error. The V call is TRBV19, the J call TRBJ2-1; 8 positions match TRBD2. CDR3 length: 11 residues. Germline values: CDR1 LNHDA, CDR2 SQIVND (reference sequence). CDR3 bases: TGCGGGGGGGAGGGCTACAATGAGCAGTTCTTC. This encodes CGGEGYNEQFF.

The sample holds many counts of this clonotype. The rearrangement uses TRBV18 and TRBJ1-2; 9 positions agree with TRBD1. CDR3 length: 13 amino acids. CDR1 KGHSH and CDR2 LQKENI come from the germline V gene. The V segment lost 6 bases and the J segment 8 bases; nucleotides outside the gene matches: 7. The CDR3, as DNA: TGTGCCAGCTCCCCCGGGACAGGGCACGGCTACACCTTC. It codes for CASSPGTGHGYTF. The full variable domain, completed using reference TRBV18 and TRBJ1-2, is NAGVMQNPRHLVRRRGQEARLRCSPMKGHSHVYWYRQLPEEGLKFMVYLQKENIIDESGMPKERFSAEFPKEGPSILRIQQVVRGDSAAYFCASSPGTGHGYTFGSGTRLTVV.

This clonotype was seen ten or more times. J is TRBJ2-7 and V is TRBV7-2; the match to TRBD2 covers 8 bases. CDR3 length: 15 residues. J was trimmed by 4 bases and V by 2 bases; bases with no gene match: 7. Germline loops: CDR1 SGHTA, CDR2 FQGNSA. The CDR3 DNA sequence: TGTGCCAGCAGCTTATACCGGGAGGGTTTTTACGAGCAGTACTTC. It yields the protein CASSLYREGFYEQYF.

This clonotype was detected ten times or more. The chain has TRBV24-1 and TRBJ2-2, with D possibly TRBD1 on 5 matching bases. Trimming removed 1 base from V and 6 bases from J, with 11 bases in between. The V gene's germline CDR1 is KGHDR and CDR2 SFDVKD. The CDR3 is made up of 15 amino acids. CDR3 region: CATSDLDRSSGELFF. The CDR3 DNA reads TGTGCCACCAGTGATTTAGACAGATCCTCCGGGGAGCTGTTTTTT.

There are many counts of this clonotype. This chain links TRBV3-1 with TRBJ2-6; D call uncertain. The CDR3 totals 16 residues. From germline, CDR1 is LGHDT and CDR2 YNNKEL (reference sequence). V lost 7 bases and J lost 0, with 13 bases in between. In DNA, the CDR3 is TGTGCCAGCAACGCACTGGGTTTCTCTGGGGCCAACGTCCTGACTTTC. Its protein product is CASNALGFSGANVLTF.

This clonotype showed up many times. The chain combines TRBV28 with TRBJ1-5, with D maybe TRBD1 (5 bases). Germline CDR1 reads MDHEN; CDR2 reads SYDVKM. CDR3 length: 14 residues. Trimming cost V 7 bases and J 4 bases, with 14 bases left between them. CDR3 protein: CASNLRGDNQPQHF. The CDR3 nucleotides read TGTGCCAGCAACCTACGGGGCGATAATCAGCCCCAGCATTTT.

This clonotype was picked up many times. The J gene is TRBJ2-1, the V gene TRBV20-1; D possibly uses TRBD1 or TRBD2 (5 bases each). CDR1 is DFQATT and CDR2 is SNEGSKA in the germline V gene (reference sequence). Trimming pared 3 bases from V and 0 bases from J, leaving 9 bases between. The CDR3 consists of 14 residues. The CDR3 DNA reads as TGCAGTGCTAGGAAGGGGAGCTCCTACAATGAGCAGTTCTTC. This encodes CSARKGSSYNEQFF.

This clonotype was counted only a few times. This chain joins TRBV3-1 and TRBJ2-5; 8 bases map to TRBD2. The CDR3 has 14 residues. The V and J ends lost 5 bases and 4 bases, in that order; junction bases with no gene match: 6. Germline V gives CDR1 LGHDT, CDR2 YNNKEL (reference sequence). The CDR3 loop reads CASSSGGRGETQYF. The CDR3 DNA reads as TGTGCCAGCAGCAGCGGGGGCCGAGGAGAGACCCAGTACTTC.